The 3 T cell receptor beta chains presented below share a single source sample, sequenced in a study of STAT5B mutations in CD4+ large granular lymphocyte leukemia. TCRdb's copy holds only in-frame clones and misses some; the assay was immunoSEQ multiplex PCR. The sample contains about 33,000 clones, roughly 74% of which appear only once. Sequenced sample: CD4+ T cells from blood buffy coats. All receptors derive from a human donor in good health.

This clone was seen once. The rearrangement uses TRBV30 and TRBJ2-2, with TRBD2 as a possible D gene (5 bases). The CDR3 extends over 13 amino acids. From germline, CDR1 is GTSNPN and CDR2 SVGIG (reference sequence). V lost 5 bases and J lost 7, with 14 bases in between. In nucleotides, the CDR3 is TGTGCCTGGGACCTTTCGGGAAGCGGGGAGCTGTTTTTT. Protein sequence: CAWDLSGSGELFF.

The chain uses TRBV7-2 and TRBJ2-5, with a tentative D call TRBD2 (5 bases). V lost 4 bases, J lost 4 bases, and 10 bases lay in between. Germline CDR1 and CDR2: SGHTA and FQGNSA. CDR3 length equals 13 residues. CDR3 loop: CASSSNSGETQYF. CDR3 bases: TGTGCCAGCAGCTCAAACAGCGGAGAGACCCAGTACTTC.

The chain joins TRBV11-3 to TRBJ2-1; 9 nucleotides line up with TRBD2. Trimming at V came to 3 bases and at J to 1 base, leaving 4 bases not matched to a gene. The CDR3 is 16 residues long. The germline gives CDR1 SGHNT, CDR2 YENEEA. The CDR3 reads CASSFLSGSSYNEQFF. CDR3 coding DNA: TGTGCCAGCAGCTTTCTTAGCGGGAGTTCCTACAATGAGCAGTTCTTC.